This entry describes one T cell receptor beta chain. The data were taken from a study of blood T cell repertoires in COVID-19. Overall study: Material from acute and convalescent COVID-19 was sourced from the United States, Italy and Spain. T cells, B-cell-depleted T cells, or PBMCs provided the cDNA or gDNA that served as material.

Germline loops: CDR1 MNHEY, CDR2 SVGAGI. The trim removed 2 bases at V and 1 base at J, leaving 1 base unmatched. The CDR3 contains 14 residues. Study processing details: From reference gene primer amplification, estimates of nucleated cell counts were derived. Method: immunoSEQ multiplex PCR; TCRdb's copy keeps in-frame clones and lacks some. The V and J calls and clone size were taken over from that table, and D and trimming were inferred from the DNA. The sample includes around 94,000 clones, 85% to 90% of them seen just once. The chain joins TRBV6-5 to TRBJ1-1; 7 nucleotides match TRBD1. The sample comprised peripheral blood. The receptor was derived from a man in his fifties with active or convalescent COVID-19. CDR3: CASSYRGPNTEAFF. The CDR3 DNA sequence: TGTGCCAGCAGTTACAGGGGGCCGAACACTGAAGCTTTCTTT.